This T cell receptor beta chain was retrieved from a study of CD8 T cells in Susac syndrome. Random hexamers were used to reverse transcribe an amount of about 0.45 to 1 ug RNA. The amplification used immunoSEQ multiplex PCR on TCR beta CDR3; it spanned 54 Vbeta and 13 Jbeta. TCRdb analysed the immunoSEQ multiplex PCR reads with MiXCR anew, one entry per CDR3 protein. The sample lists under 200,000 distinct CDR3 sequences; approximately 95% were seen once. The multiple sclerosis control group was made up of treatment-naive patients with stable or active relapsing-remitting disease. FACS was used to enrich TEMRA cells, whereas the CD8+ and CD4+ T cells were obtained by negative isolation. CDR1 and CDR2 (germline): KGHDR, SFDVKD. With 6 bases removed from V and 1 base from J, the gap between germline ends came to 11 bases. CDR3 length: 14 residues.

This TCR was sampled from a human donor with multiple sclerosis. Sequenced material: CD8+ T cells from PBMCs. The J gene is TRBJ1-1, the V gene TRBV24-1, with D tentatively TRBD1 (6 bases). For the CDR3, the DNA is TGTGCCACCAGTCCTGGGACATCGAACACTGAAGCTTTCTTT. Translation gives CATSPGTSNTEAFF.